The rows below give T cell receptor beta chains drawn from one sample of a study of blood T cell repertoires in COVID-19. The table came from immunoSEQ multiplex PCR; TCRdb's copy has only in-frame clones and leaves some out. The sample includes over 130,000 clones, 87% seen only once; the top ten take about 4.1%. The sequenced sample consisted of peripheral blood. These receptors were collected from a woman in her sixties or seventies with active or convalescent COVID-19. The CDR3 runs from the conserved cysteine through the conserved F or W. D genes are given only for firm matches. Not all rows give a size; the values are once, few, many and, for expanded clones, a class.

V gene: TRBV5-1; CDR3 length: 14; D gene: TRBD1; J gene: TRBJ1-1; clone size: -; CDR3 protein: CASSPGTGVTEAFF; CDR3 DNA: TGCGCCAGCAGCCCCGGGACAGGGGTCACTGAAGCTTTCTTT
V gene: TRBV29-1; CDR3 length: 13; D gene: TRBD1; J gene: TRBJ1-5; clone size: -; CDR3 protein: CSVGTGGNQPQHF; CDR3 DNA: TGCAGCGTCGGGACAGGGGGCAATCAGCCCCAGCATTTT
V gene: TRBV12-5; CDR3 length: 14; D gene: TRBD2; J gene: TRBJ2-3; clone size: -; CDR3 protein: CASGSRTSPPPQYF; CDR3 DNA: TGTGCTAGTGGTTCCCGGACTAGCCCTCCCCCGCAGTATTTT
V gene: TRBV19; CDR3 length: 15; D gene: -; J gene: TRBJ1-5; clone size: -; CDR3 protein: CASSTTGTSNQPQHF; CDR3 DNA: TGTGCCAGTAGTACAACCGGGACAAGTAATCAGCCCCAGCATTTT
V gene: TRBV4-1; CDR3 length: 14; D gene: -; J gene: TRBJ1-1; clone size: -; CDR3 protein: CASSGGTPRTEAFF; CDR3 DNA: TGCGCCAGCAGCGGCGGGACTCCTCGCACTGAAGCTTTCTTT
V gene: TRBV6-4; CDR3 length: 13; D gene: -; J gene: TRBJ2-7; clone size: few; CDR3 protein: CASSDSGHVEQYF; CDR3 DNA: TGTGCCAGCAGTGACTCGGGGCACGTCGAGCAGTACTTC
V gene: TRBV19; CDR3 length: 14; D gene: TRBD1; J gene: TRBJ2-1; clone size: -; CDR3 protein: CASSRIQGVDEQFF; CDR3 DNA: TGTGCCAGTAGTCGAATACAGGGGGTCGATGAGCAGTTCTTC
V gene: TRBV5-4; CDR3 length: 15; D gene: TRBD2; J gene: TRBJ2-1; clone size: -; CDR3 protein: CASSQRVGGVNEQFF; CDR3 DNA: TGTGCCAGCAGCCAGAGGGTTGGGGGGGTTAATGAGCAGTTCTTC
V gene: TRBV5-1; CDR3 length: 15; D gene: -; J gene: TRBJ2-1; clone size: -; CDR3 protein: CASSLEGGTYNEQFF; CDR3 DNA: TGCGCCAGCAGCTTGGAGGGGGGGACCTACAATGAGCAGTTCTTC
V gene: TRBV13; CDR3 length: 16; D gene: TRBD2; J gene: TRBJ2-7; clone size: -; CDR3 protein: CASSLGQGLAGGARSF; CDR3 DNA: TGTGCCAGCAGCTTAGGCCAAGGGCTAGCGGGGGGAGCGAGGTCCTTC
V gene: TRBV3-1/TRBV3-2; CDR3 length: 15; D gene: -; J gene: TRBJ2-6; clone size: -; CDR3 protein: CASSPVKDGANVLTF; CDR3 DNA: TGTGCCAGCAGCCCGGTTAAAGATGGGGCCAACGTCCTGACTTTC
V gene: TRBV5-1; CDR3 length: 15; D gene: -; J gene: TRBJ1-5; clone size: -; CDR3 protein: CASSIGPGSNQPQHF; CDR3 DNA: TGCGCCAGCAGCATCGGGCCGGGGAGCAATCAGCCCCAGCATTTT
V gene: TRBV2; CDR3 length: 12; D gene: -; J gene: TRBJ2-7; clone size: -; CDR3 protein: CASTPYSYEQYF; CDR3 DNA: TGTGCCAGCACCCCGTACTCCTACGAGCAGTACTTC
V gene: TRBV3-1/TRBV3-2; CDR3 length: 15; D gene: TRBD1; J gene: TRBJ1-6; clone size: -; CDR3 protein: CASSQVQGAESPLHF; CDR3 DNA: TGTGCCAGCAGCCAAGTTCAGGGGGCCGAGTCACCCCTCCACTTT
V gene: TRBV3-1/TRBV3-2; CDR3 length: 19; D gene: TRBD1; J gene: TRBJ2-6; clone size: -; CDR3 protein: CASSQDQGTGFSGANVLTF; CDR3 DNA: TGTGCCAGCAGCCAAGATCAGGGGACAGGTTTCTCTGGGGCCAACGTCCTGACTTTC
V gene: TRBV6-5; CDR3 length: 15; D gene: TRBD1; J gene: TRBJ1-2; clone size: -; CDR3 protein: CASSIQGFISYGYTF; CDR3 DNA: TGTGCCAGCAGTATACAGGGGTTCATATCCTATGGCTACACCTTC
V gene: TRBV28; CDR3 length: 14; D gene: -; J gene: TRBJ2-5; clone size: -; CDR3 protein: CASRPSGGQETQYF; CDR3 DNA: TGTGCCAGCAGACCAAGTGGGGGGCAAGAGACCCAGTACTTC
V gene: TRBV10-1; CDR3 length: 14; D gene: TRBD2; J gene: TRBJ2-7; clone size: -; CDR3 protein: CASSPWAGGYEQYF; CDR3 DNA: TGCGCCAGCAGCCCCTGGGCCGGGGGGTACGAGCAGTACTTC
V gene: TRBV3-1/TRBV3-2; CDR3 length: 18; D gene: TRBD2; J gene: TRBJ2-7; clone size: -; CDR3 protein: CASSHMPPQRGGSTKQYF; CDR3 DNA: TGTGCCAGCAGCCATATGCCCCCCCAACGGGGGGGGTCTACGAAGCAGTACTTC
V gene: TRBV25-1; CDR3 length: 15; D gene: TRBD2; J gene: TRBJ2-5; clone size: -; CDR3 protein: CASRSTLAGAETQYF; CDR3 DNA: TGTGCCAGCAGATCAACGCTAGCGGGGGCAGAGACCCAGTACTTC
V gene: TRBV10-3; CDR3 length: 18; D gene: -; J gene: TRBJ1-1; clone size: -; CDR3 protein: CAISESYPKTTGYTEAFF; CDR3 DNA: TGTGCCATCAGTGAGTCTTACCCCAAAACCACAGGGTATACTGAAGCTTTCTTT
V gene: TRBV4-1; CDR3 length: 16; D gene: -; J gene: TRBJ1-2; clone size: -; CDR3 protein: CASSQDRGQNNYGYTF; CDR3 DNA: TGCGCCAGCAGCCAAGACCGAGGACAGAATAATTATGGCTACACCTTC
V gene: TRBV5-1; CDR3 length: 18; D gene: TRBD2; J gene: TRBJ2-5; clone size: -; CDR3 protein: CASSLGAPQRGAQETQYF; CDR3 DNA: TGCGCCAGCAGCTTGGGGGCCCCCCAGCGGGGGGCCCAAGAGACCCAGTACTTC
V gene: TRBV6-5; CDR3 length: 12; D gene: TRBD1; J gene: TRBJ2-5; clone size: -; CDR3 protein: CASKTGGETQYF; CDR3 DNA: TGTGCCAGCAAGACAGGGGGGGAGACCCAGTACTTC
V gene: TRBV18; CDR3 length: 17; D gene: TRBD1; J gene: TRBJ1-4; clone size: -; CDR3 protein: CASSPILSGTGEMQLFF; CDR3 DNA: TGTGCCAGCTCACCAATACTGTCCGGGACAGGGGAGATGCAACTGTTTTTT
V gene: TRBV4-1; CDR3 length: 15; D gene: TRBD1; J gene: TRBJ1-4; clone size: -; CDR3 protein: CASSQDGQGARKLFF; CDR3 DNA: TGCGCCAGCAGCCAAGATGGGCAGGGGGCGCGGAAACTGTTTTTT
V gene: TRBV2; CDR3 length: 12; D gene: -; J gene: TRBJ2-2; clone size: -; CDR3 protein: CASSPGPGELFF; CDR3 DNA: TGTGCCAGCAGCCCGGGTCCCGGGGAGCTGTTTTTT
V gene: TRBV9; CDR3 length: 16; D gene: TRBD2; J gene: TRBJ2-2; clone size: -; CDR3 protein: CASSVFSGGAGGELFF; CDR3 DNA: TGTGCCAGCAGCGTCTTTAGCGGGGGGGCAGGCGGGGAGCTGTTTTTT
V gene: TRBV7-8; CDR3 length: 15; D gene: -; J gene: TRBJ2-7; clone size: -; CDR3 protein: CASSSRETASYEQYF; CDR3 DNA: TGTGCCAGCAGCTCTAGGGAGACCGCATCCTACGAGCAGTACTTC
V gene: TRBV12-5; CDR3 length: 13; D gene: -; J gene: TRBJ1-2; clone size: -; CDR3 protein: CASVPEGGNGYTF; CDR3 DNA: TGTGCTAGTGTTCCCGAAGGGGGTAATGGCTACACCTTC
V gene: TRBV4-3; CDR3 length: 17; D gene: -; J gene: TRBJ1-2; clone size: -; CDR3 protein: CASSQGPGDSPLYGYTF; CDR3 DNA: TGCGCCAGCAGCCAAGGCCCGGGAGACAGTCCCTTATATGGCTACACCTTC
V gene: TRBV20-1; CDR3 length: 13; D gene: -; J gene: TRBJ2-3; clone size: -; CDR3 protein: CSASPKSTDTQYF; CDR3 DNA: TGCAGTGCTAGTCCTAAGAGCACAGATACGCAGTATTTT
V gene: TRBV4-1; CDR3 length: 20; D gene: TRBD2; J gene: TRBJ2-5; clone size: -; CDR3 protein: CASSQVPGLSGGSNQETQYF; CDR3 DNA: TGCGCCAGCAGCCAAGTTCCCGGCCTTAGCGGGGGGTCCAACCAAGAGACCCAGTACTTC
V gene: TRBV4-3; CDR3 length: 15; D gene: TRBD2; J gene: TRBJ2-1; clone size: once; CDR3 protein: CASSQETSGGNEQFF; CDR3 DNA: TGCGCCAGCAGCCAAGAGACTAGCGGGGGTAATGAGCAGTTCTTC
V gene: TRBV13; CDR3 length: 16; D gene: TRBD1; J gene: TRBJ1-3; clone size: once; CDR3 protein: CASSLGDSLTGNTIYF; CDR3 DNA: TGTGCCAGCAGCTTGGGGGACAGTCTCACTGGAAACACCATATATTTT
V gene: TRBV7-8; CDR3 length: 15; D gene: TRBD1; J gene: TRBJ1-2; clone size: -; CDR3 protein: CASSAGTGTFYGYTF; CDR3 DNA: TGTGCCAGCAGCGCAGGGACAGGGACGTTCTATGGCTACACCTTC
V gene: TRBV4-1; CDR3 length: 17; D gene: -; J gene: TRBJ1-2; clone size: -; CDR3 protein: CASSQGAGVIVSYGYTF; CDR3 DNA: TGCGCCAGCAGCCAAGGGGCAGGGGTGATTGTATCCTATGGCTACACCTTC
V gene: TRBV2; CDR3 length: 14; D gene: -; J gene: TRBJ2-3; clone size: -; CDR3 protein: CASSEQQGGPTQYF; CDR3 DNA: TGTGCCAGCAGTGAACAGCAGGGGGGACCTACGCAGTATTTT
V gene: TRBV5-4; CDR3 length: 14; D gene: TRBD1; J gene: TRBJ1-4; clone size: -; CDR3 protein: CASSLGTELEKLFF; CDR3 DNA: TGTGCCAGCAGCTTAGGGACAGAGTTAGAAAAACTGTTTTTT
V gene: TRBV18; CDR3 length: 13; D gene: TRBD1; J gene: TRBJ1-6; clone size: -; CDR3 protein: CASSPAEGQALHF; CDR3 DNA: TGTGCCAGCTCACCAGCGGAGGGACAGGCCCTCCACTTT
V gene: TRBV10-1; CDR3 length: 13; D gene: -; J gene: TRBJ1-1; clone size: -; CDR3 protein: CASRANGDTEAFF; CDR3 DNA: TGCGCCAGCAGAGCTAATGGAGACACTGAAGCTTTCTTT
V gene: TRBV11-2; CDR3 length: 14; D gene: -; J gene: TRBJ2-3; clone size: -; CDR3 protein: CASSYRGSTDTQYF; CDR3 DNA: TGTGCCAGCAGCTACCGGGGAAGCACAGATACGCAGTATTTT
V gene: TRBV19; CDR3 length: 15; D gene: TRBD2; J gene: TRBJ2-3; clone size: -; CDR3 protein: CASTKSGGMTDTQYF; CDR3 DNA: TGTGCCAGTACCAAAAGCGGGGGTATGACAGATACGCAGTATTTT
V gene: TRBV2; CDR3 length: 15; D gene: -; J gene: TRBJ1-1; clone size: -; CDR3 protein: CASSVLSGQNTEAFF; CDR3 DNA: TGTGCCAGCAGTGTACTATCGGGACAGAACACTGAAGCTTTCTTT
V gene: TRBV7-3; CDR3 length: 15; D gene: -; J gene: TRBJ1-6; clone size: -; CDR3 protein: CASSPRGGGNSPLHF; CDR3 DNA: TGTGCCAGCAGCCCCCGGGGGGGAGGGAATTCACCCCTCCACTTT
V gene: TRBV6-6; CDR3 length: 18; D gene: -; J gene: TRBJ1-2; clone size: -; CDR3 protein: CASSPGGFEFLTRYGYTF; CDR3 DNA: TGTGCCAGCAGTCCCGGGGGATTTGAGTTTCTCACCCGCTATGGCTACACCTTC
V gene: TRBV7-9; CDR3 length: 13; D gene: -; J gene: TRBJ2-7; clone size: -; CDR3 protein: CASSNSTSYEQYF; CDR3 DNA: TGTGCCAGCAGCAACAGCACTTCCTACGAGCAGTACTTC
V gene: TRBV18; CDR3 length: 15; D gene: TRBD1; J gene: TRBJ1-5; clone size: -; CDR3 protein: CASSPDQGAVQPQHF; CDR3 DNA: TGTGCCAGCTCACCGGATCAGGGGGCGGTTCAGCCCCAGCATTTT
V gene: TRBV18; CDR3 length: 14; D gene: TRBD2; J gene: TRBJ2-5; clone size: -; CDR3 protein: CASSPRTSGEDQYF; CDR3 DNA: TGTGCCAGCTCACCAAGAACTAGCGGGGAAGACCAGTACTTC
V gene: TRBV5-4; CDR3 length: 18; D gene: TRBD1; J gene: TRBJ2-2; clone size: -; CDR3 protein: CASSLKAGGRLNTGELFF; CDR3 DNA: TGTGCCAGCAGCTTGAAGGCAGGGGGCCGATTAAACACCGGGGAGCTGTTTTTT
V gene: TRBV29-1; CDR3 length: 14; D gene: -; J gene: TRBJ1-1; clone size: -; CDR3 protein: CSVGPRGFTTEAFF; CDR3 DNA: TGCAGCGTCGGGCCCAGGGGTTTTACGACTGAAGCTTTCTTT
V gene: TRBV12-3/TRBV12-4; CDR3 length: 13; D gene: -; J gene: TRBJ1-6; clone size: -; CDR3 protein: CASSPNSDSPLHF; CDR3 DNA: TGTGCCAGCAGTCCGAACAGTGATTCACCCCTCCACTTT
V gene: TRBV6-2/TRBV6-3; CDR3 length: 14; D gene: -; J gene: TRBJ2-5; clone size: -; CDR3 protein: CASSRQGGRETQYF; CDR3 DNA: TGTGCCAGCAGCCGACAGGGAGGTAGGGAGACCCAGTACTTC
V gene: TRBV12-3/TRBV12-4; CDR3 length: 12; D gene: -; J gene: TRBJ1-2; clone size: -; CDR3 protein: CATGGERSGYTF; CDR3 DNA: TGTGCCACGGGGGGGGAGCGTAGTGGCTACACCTTC